A single sample gave rise to the 17 T cell receptor beta chains below, sequenced in a study of cytomegalovirus exposure and HLA in healthy donors. The PCR made use of 60 Vbeta and 13 Jbeta primers. The table came from immunoSEQ multiplex PCR; TCRdb's copy has only in-frame clones and leaves some out. The table records over 100,000 clones, 75% to 90% of them present only once. Sequences were obtained from PBMCs. The source is a man aged 40-49 years in good health and CMV-seronegative.

The chain has TRBV11-3 and TRBJ2-7, with 9 positions matching TRBD1. V was clipped by 4 bases and J by 6 bases; unmatched bases: 1. Looked up from germline, CDR1 is SGHNT and CDR2 is YENEEA. This CDR3 contains 12 residues. CDR3 DNA: TGTGCCAGCAGCTCGGACAGGGGCGAGCAGTACTTC. It specifies CASSSDRGEQYF.

CDR3 coding DNA: TGTGCCAGCAGCCCCAGGGCAGGGGGCCTCACAGATACGCAGTATTTT. It codes for CASSPRAGGLTDTQYF. The rearrangement links TRBV9 to TRBJ2-3, with TRBD1 matching over 8 bases. CDR1 and CDR2 from the germline V gene are SGDLS and YYNGEE. This CDR3 has 16 amino acids. The V and J ends lost 4 bases and 2 bases, in that order; junction bases with no gene match: 9.

The chain uses TRBV19 and TRBJ1-1, with 10 bases aligning to TRBD1. Germline CDR1 LNHDA, CDR2 SQIVND (reference sequence). The trim removed 3 bases at V and 5 bases at J, leaving 9 bases unmatched. There are 16 residues in the CDR3. CDR3 sequence (DNA): TGTGCCAGTAGTATGTTGACAGGGGGCGGGGGGACTGAAGCTTTCTTT. It is translated as CASSMLTGGGGTEAFF.

This rearrangement joins TRBV7-9 to TRBJ1-4; 8 bases fit TRBD1. V gave up 5 bases and J gave up 7 bases; unmatched junction bases: 9. The CDR3 is made up of 15 amino acids. Germline CDR1 and CDR2: SEHNR and FQNEAQ (reference sequence). CDR3 sequence reads: CASSPQQGEREKLFF. The CDR3, as DNA: TGTGCCAGCAGCCCGCAACAGGGGGAGCGTGAAAAACTGTTTTTT.

The J gene is TRBJ1-6, the V gene TRBV7-3, with 9 bases matching TRBD1. J gave up 9 bases and V 2 bases, and 5 bases lay outside the gene matches. Germline CDR1 reads SGHTA; CDR2 reads FQGTGA. The CDR3 contains 15 residues. The CDR3 loop is CASSLEGQGVSPLHF. CDR3 DNA: TGTGCCAGCAGCTTAGAGGGACAGGGTGTTTCACCCCTCCACTTT.

This chain connects TRBV6-6 to TRBJ2-1, with a weak D call TRBD2 (7 bases). V lost 6 bases to trimming and J lost 4 bases, with 16 bases between them. The CDR3 is made up of 15 amino acids. Germline V lookup: CDR1 MNHNY, CDR2 SVGAGI (reference sequence). The CDR3 protein is CASSPRGGDYNEQFF. CDR3 coding DNA: TGTGCCAGCAGCCCGAGAGGGGGGGATTACAATGAGCAGTTCTTC.

In regard to this clone: Germline and junction disagree at one end, which may indicate a read error. The chain links TRBV7-9 to TRBJ2-7, with a tentative D call TRBD1 (5 bases). This CDR3 has 12 residues. CDR1 and CDR2 from the germline V gene are SEHNR and FQNEAQ (reference sequence). The CDR3 here is CSSSPGWMEQYF. The CDR3 bases are TGTTCCAGCAGCCCAGGGTGGATGGAGCAGTACTTC. The variable domain in full, completed from reference TRBV7-9 and TRBJ2-7, reads DTGVSQNPRHKITKRGQNVTFRCDPISEHNRLYWYRQTLGQGPEFLTYFQNEAQLEKSRLLSDRFSAERPKGSFSTLEIQRTEQGDSAMYLCSSSPGWMEQYFGPGTRLTVT.

This chain joins TRBV29-1 and TRBJ1-4; TRBD1 aligns across 7 bases. Germline-derived CDR1 and CDR2 are SQVTM and ANQGSEA. The CDR3 consists of 16 residues. Losses at the gene ends were 2 bases for V and 6 bases for J; bases not matched to a gene: 12. The CDR3 sequence: CSVERLGQDGHEKLFF. CDR3 coding DNA: TGCAGCGTTGAAAGGCTTGGACAGGACGGCCATGAAAAACTGTTTTTT.

V is TRBV6-1 and J is TRBJ1-1; D possibly corresponds to TRBD1 (5 bases). CDR3 length equals 13 residues. Germline CDR1 and CDR2: MNHNS and SASEGT. Trimming stripped 8 bases from V and 3 bases from J, with 13 bases between. The CDR3 loop reads CASVRRGDTEAFF. CDR3 nucleotide sequence: TGTGCCAGCGTAAGAAGGGGCGACACTGAAGCTTTCTTT.

The chain recombines TRBV15 with TRBJ1-5; D not resolved. Germline CDR1 is LNHNV and CDR2 is YYDKDF (reference sequence). V was pared by 1 base and J by 4 bases, with 8 bases between. The CDR3 totals 14 residues. The CDR3 DNA follows: TGTGCCACCAGCAGAGTCGGTTATAATCAGCCCCAGCATTTT. It encodes CATSRVGYNQPQHF.

The V and J genes are TRBV30 and TRBJ2-2; TRBD1 aligns across 8 bases. Germline CDR1 and CDR2: GTSNPN and SVGIG (reference sequence). V shed 3 bases, J shed 6 bases, and the junction held 18 bases outside the gene matches. The CDR3 sequence is 18 residues long. The CDR3 reads CAWRERTGRNWKAGELFF. In DNA, the CDR3 is TGTGCCTGGAGGGAAAGGACAGGGCGAAATTGGAAGGCCGGGGAGCTGTTTTTT. Looking up the rest from reference TRBV30 and TRBJ2-2 gives the full variable domain: SQTIHQWPATLVQPVGSPLSLECTVEGTSNPNLYWYRQAAGRGLQLLFYSVGIGQISSEVPQNLSASRPQDRQFILSSKKLLLSDSGFYLCAWRERTGRNWKAGELFFGEGSRLTVL.

The V gene is TRBV18, the J gene TRBJ1-5, with D uncertain. Germline V gene data show CDR1 as KGHSH and CDR2 as LQKENI. The V gene lost 6 bases and the J gene lost 0 bases, with 3 bases spanning the gap. This CDR3 region has 12 residues. In nucleotides, the CDR3 is TGTGCCAGCTCCCGTAGCAATCAGCCCCAGCATTTT. Translating gives CASSRSNQPQHF.

J is TRBJ1-6 and V is TRBV27; 7 bases line up with TRBD1. J gave up 10 bases and V 2 bases, and 11 bases lay outside the gene matches. This CDR3 contains 16 residues. CDR1 is MNHEY and CDR2 is SMNVEV in the germline V gene (reference sequence). This CDR3 is CASSLAADRSGSPLHF. CDR3 bases: TGTGCCAGCAGTTTAGCCGCGGACAGGTCGGGGTCACCCCTCCACTTT.

This rearrangement joins TRBV19 to TRBJ2-5; perhaps TRBD2 as D (6 bases). Deletions cut 4 bases from V and 5 bases from J, with 8 bases between. Per germline, CDR1 LNHDA and CDR2 SQIVND (reference sequence). The CDR3 is made up of 12 amino acids. The CDR3 DNA follows: TGTGCCAGTAGTAGAGGGAGGGAGACCCAGTACTTC. Its translation is CASSRGRETQYF.

V and J are TRBV11-1 and TRBJ1-2; 8 bases fit TRBD1. The CDR3 is made up of 14 amino acids. V lost 4 bases to trimming and J lost 5 bases; unmatched junction nucleotides: 6. Germline V gene data show CDR1 as SGHAT and CDR2 as FQDESV (reference sequence). In nucleotides, the CDR3 is TGTGCCAGCAGCTGGACAGGGTCCCCATATGGCTACACCTTC. This codes for CASSWTGSPYGYTF.

This clone was observed once. The J gene is TRBJ1-2, the V gene TRBV4-1; tentative D call: TRBD1 (6 bases). Germline V gives CDR1 MGHRA, CDR2 YSYEKL. Trimming left V 0 bases short and J 10 bases short, with 18 bases between. The CDR3 spans 15 residues. This CDR3 is CASSQEFGQGRNYTF. CDR3 DNA sequence: TGCGCCAGCAGCCAAGAGTTCGGGCAGGGGCGGAACTACACCTTC.

As DNA, the CDR3 is TGTGCCAGCAGCTGGACAGGGAGGAATTCACCCCTCCACTTT. This translates into CASSWTGRNSPLHF. This chain joins TRBV11-2 and TRBJ1-6; 8 bases align to TRBD1. The CDR3 contains 14 residues. The junction had 3 bases not matched to a gene; V was cut back by 4 bases and J by 7 bases. Germline lookup yields CDR1 SGHAT and CDR2 FQNNGV. Full variable domain (rest looked up from reference TRBV11-2 and TRBJ1-6): EAGVAQSPRYKIIEKRQSVAFWCNPISGHATLYWYQQILGQGPKLLIQFQNNGVVDDSQLPKDRFSAERLKGVDSTLKIQPAKLEDSAVYLCASSWTGRNSPLHFGNGTRLTVT.